The entry that follows covers one TCR beta chain sequence. Repertoires were generated with immunoSEQ multiplex PCR, while TCRdb's copy carries only in-frame clones and drops some. This table holds approximately 150,000 clones, 79% found once. The data belong to a study of blood T cell repertoires in COVID-19. Study in general: COVID-19 samples, acute and convalescent, were from the United States, Italy and Spain.

CDR3 length: 15 amino acids. Germline lookup yields CDR1 MDHEN and CDR2 SYDVKM. J gave up 6 bases and V 6 bases, and 12 bases lay outside the gene matches. Sequenced: PBMCs or T cells enriched from blood (not recorded which). The receptor's source is a woman in her seventies in a cohort exposed to, infected with or recovered from COVID-19 (not recorded which). The rearrangement joins TRBV28 to TRBJ2-7; the match to TRBD1 covers 9 bases. CDR3 protein: CASRATGTGLVEQYF. In DNA, the CDR3 is TGTGCCAGCAGGGCAACCGGGACAGGGCTTGTCGAGCAGTACTTC.